Following are 26 T cell receptor beta chains from one sample sequenced in a study of CD8+CD57+ T cells in acquired aplastic anemia. Profiling of TCR beta VDJ combinations and CDR3 sequences used genomic DNA as template. TCRdb itself ran the reads through MiXCR, one entry per CDR3 protein. Among 400,000 to 600,000 distinct CDR3 sequences listed, approximately 33% were seen once. Sequencing was done on patients that had shown CD8+CD57+ cell expansion by flow cytometry. Material for sequencing was sorted CD4+, CD8+, or CD8+CD57+ T cells (not recorded which) from PBMCs. These receptors originate from a human donor with aplastic anemia.

This clonotype has at least ten counts. The rearrangement links TRBV4-3 to TRBJ2-7, with 9 bases lining up with TRBD1. CDR3 length: 16 residues. Unmatched junction bases numbered 6, after V lost 0 bases and J lost 3 bases. The germline V gene has CDR1 LGHNA and CDR2 YSLEER. The CDR3, as DNA: TGCGCCAGCAGCCAAGACTCAGGGACAGGGAGCTACGAGCAGTACTTC. Amino acid sequence: CASSQDSGTGSYEQYF.

V gene TRBV29-1 combines with J gene TRBJ1-4; perhaps TRBD1 as D (6 bases). Germline V CDR1 and CDR2: SQVTM, ANQGSEA. The CDR3 has 13 amino acids. Trimming left V 6 bases short and J 8 bases short, with 16 bases between. CDR3 amino acids: CSVKTGSGEKLFF. CDR3 nucleotides: TGCAGCGTCAAAACAGGGAGTGGCGAAAAACTGTTTTTT. Full variable domain (remainder filled in from reference TRBV29-1 and TRBJ1-4): SAVISQKPSRDICQRGTSLTIQCQVDSQVTMMFWYRQQPGQSLTLIATANQGSEATYESGFVIDKFPISRPNLTFSTLTVSNMSPEDSSIYLCSVKTGSGEKLFFGSGTQLSVL.

Only a few counts were recorded for this clonotype. This sequence joins TRBV7-9 and TRBJ2-7; 7 nucleotides line up with TRBD1. CDR3 length: 15 residues. CDR1 is SEHNR and CDR2 is FQNEAQ in the germline V gene (reference sequence). V was pared by 1 base and J by 0 bases, with 3 bases of the junction left unmatched. For the CDR3, the DNA is TGTGCCAGCAGCTTAGACGGACAGGTCTCCTACGAGCAGTACTTC. Translation: CASSLDGQVSYEQYF.

The chain uses TRBV25-1 and TRBJ2-7; D not certain. Germline lookup yields CDR1 MGHDK and CDR2 SYGVNS. With 5 bases removed from V and 1 base from J, the gap between germline ends came to 15 bases. The CDR3 is 15 amino acids. CDR3 DNA sequence: TGTGCCAGCAGTTCTGCTGGACCATCTTCCTACGAGCAGTACTTC. Its translation is CASSSAGPSSYEQYF.

DNA of the CDR3: TGCGCCAGCAGCTTGGGGGGGGTCGGCGGGAGCGATGAGCAGTTCTTC. It translates to CASSLGGVGGSDEQFF. The gene calls are TRBV5-1 and TRBJ2-1; 7 nucleotides agree with TRBD2. Germline assignment: CDR1 SGHRS and CDR2 YFSETQ. The trim removed 0 bases at V and 8 bases at J, leaving 11 bases unmatched. The CDR3 covers 16 residues.

This clonotype showed up just a few times. V gene TRBV2 combines with J gene TRBJ1-6, with 9 bases lining up with TRBD1. The V and J ends lost 8 bases and 9 bases, in that order; junction bases with no gene match: 8. The CDR3 has 14 amino acids. Germline lookup yields CDR1 SNHLY and CDR2 FYNNEI. The CDR3 loop is CASDGGTGFSPLHF. The CDR3 nucleotides read TGTGCCAGCGATGGTGGGACAGGGTTTTCACCCCTCCACTTT.

The chain employs TRBV10-2 and TRBJ1-5; D gene uncertain. The CDR3 contains 13 residues. Looked up from germline, CDR1 is WSHSY and CDR2 is SAAADI. Trimming shortened V by 3 bases and J by 0 bases, and 3 bases separated the two germline ends. CDR3 in DNA: TGCGCCAGCAGTGATTATAGCAATCAGCCCCAGCATTTT. Protein sequence: CASSDYSNQPQHF.

Written as DNA, the CDR3 is TGCAGTGCTAGTCTGGGTGTCGGGGCCAACGTCCTGACTTTC. Its translation is CSASLGVGANVLTF. The genes are TRBV20-1 and TRBJ2-6; D uncertain. CDR1 and CDR2 from the germline V gene are DFQATT and SNEGSKA (reference sequence). The ends were cut back, 3 bases at V and 4 bases at J, with 10 bases in the middle. The CDR3 runs to 14 residues.

Of note for this clonotype: A much larger clone sits a single nucleotide away, making a read error possible. This chain uses TRBV7-9 with TRBJ1-2; D gene ambiguous. V shed 4 bases and J shed 6 bases, with 15 bases lying between them. This CDR3 has 14 residues. Germline V lookup: CDR1 SEHNR, CDR2 FQNEAQ (reference sequence). The CDR3 is CASSSLLEEHGYTF. Here the CDR3 DNA reads TGTGCCAGCAGCTCATTATTGGAGGAGCATGGCTACACCTTC. The whole variable domain, filled in from reference TRBV7-9 and TRBJ1-2, reads DTGVSQNPRHKITKRGQNVTFRCDPISEHNRLYWYRQTLGQGPEFLTYFQNEAQLEKSRLLSDRFSAERPKGSFSTLEIQRTEQGDSAMYLCASSSLLEEHGYTFGSGTRLTVV.

The sample holds a few counts of this clonotype. CDR3 in amino acids: CASSPPPGQGTWEQYF. The CDR3 DNA reads TGCGCCAGCAGCCCACCGCCGGGACAGGGGACGTGGGAGCAGTACTTC. This chain joins TRBV5-1 and TRBJ2-7, with 10 bases lining up with TRBD1. There are 16 residues in the CDR3. The V and J ends lost 4 bases and 7 bases, in that order; junction bases with no gene match: 14. Germline V gene lookup returns CDR1 SGHRS and CDR2 YFSETQ.

At least ten counts were recorded for this clonotype. The V and J genes are TRBV2 and TRBJ1-5, with 9 bases matching TRBD1. The CDR3 consists of 18 residues. J lost 1 base, V lost 5 bases, and 12 bases had no gene match. Germline values: CDR1 SNHLY, CDR2 FYNNEI. The CDR3 loop is CASSWTGDFIWSNQPQHF. The CDR3 DNA reads as TGTGCCAGCAGTTGGACAGGGGACTTCATATGGAGCAATCAGCCCCAGCATTTT.

This clonotype was seen a handful of times. The CDR3 coding sequence is TGTGCCAGCAGTCTACCCGGGGGAGATACGCAGTATTTT. It translates to CASSLPGGDTQYF. V and J are TRBV6-1 and TRBJ2-3, with a weak D call TRBD2 (6 bases). V lost 5 bases and J 5 bases, leaving 11 bases between the germline ends. This CDR3 spans 13 amino acids. In germline, CDR1 is MNHNS, CDR2 SASEGT.

The table lists this clonotype with many counts. The chain employs TRBV14 and TRBJ1-6; D unclear. Trimming cost V 5 bases and J 6 bases, with 5 bases left between them. In germline, CDR1 is SGHDN, CDR2 FVKESK. This CDR3 has 12 residues. CDR3 loop: CASSAGNSPLHF. The CDR3 DNA sequence: TGTGCCAGCAGCGCGGGTAATTCACCCCTCCACTTT.

Details on this clonotype: An end of the junction differs from the germline gene, which may be a read error. The CDR3 DNA sequence: TGTACCAGCAGTTACAGGACAGGGGTGGCCGGGGAGCTGTTTTTT. Amino acids: CTSSYRTGVAGELFF. The genes are TRBV6-2 or TRBV6-3 and TRBJ2-2; 9 bases are a match to TRBD1. Germline V gene data show CDR1 as MNHEY and CDR2 as SVGEGT. The CDR3 has 15 amino acids.

This clonotype occurred a few times. The CDR3 DNA sequence: TGTGCCAGCAGTCTAGGGACAGGGCGTTATCAGCCCCAGCATTTT. It is translated as CASSLGTGRYQPQHF. This rearrangement joins TRBV12-3 or TRBV12-4 to TRBJ1-5; 9 bases are shared with TRBD1. There are 15 residues in the CDR3. The V segment lost 5 bases and the J segment 5 bases; nucleotides outside the gene matches: 7.

This clonotype was observed a handful of times. The V call is TRBV20-1, the J call TRBJ2-4; D possibly matches TRBD1 or TRBD2 (5 bases each). The germline V and J ends were trimmed by 2 bases and 6 bases, with 17 bases remaining between them. Germline CDR1 reads DFQATT; CDR2 reads SNEGSKA (reference sequence). This CDR3 is built from 15 residues. The CDR3 DNA reads as TGCAGTGCTAGAAAATCCGTTGGGGGACCAAACATTCAGTACTTC. As protein: CSARKSVGGPNIQYF.

The rearrangement joins TRBV15 to TRBJ1-2; D gene uncertain. The CDR3 spans 16 residues. V lost 3 bases and J lost 2, with 16 bases in between. Germline-derived CDR1 and CDR2 are LNHNV and YYDKDF (reference sequence). The CDR3 coding sequence is TGTGCCACCAGCAGGCTCTCAAGCGGACGGAACTATGGCTACACCTTC. Translated, it gives CATSRLSSGRNYGYTF.

In its sample, this clonotype was seen many times. V gene TRBV10-3 combines with J gene TRBJ2-7; D gene ambiguous. The V end was cut by 6 bases, the J end by 3 bases, with 9 bases between. The CDR3 extends over 12 amino acids. Per the germline V gene, CDR1 is ENHRY and CDR2 is SYGVKD. CDR3: CAISASDYEQYF. As DNA, the CDR3 is TGTGCCATCAGCGCCAGTGACTACGAGCAGTACTTC.

This clonotype was seen many times. The J gene is TRBJ2-7, the V gene TRBV7-9; D possibly corresponds to TRBD2 (5 bases). Deletions cut 0 bases from V and 0 bases from J, with 6 bases between. CDR3 size: 14 residues. Germline CDR1 and CDR2: SEHNR and FQNEAQ (reference sequence). This CDR3 reads CASSLAAVSYEQYF. CDR3 coding DNA: TGTGCCAGCAGCTTAGCAGCGGTCTCCTACGAGCAGTACTTC.

This clonotype showed up many times. The chain employs TRBV15 and TRBJ1-5; D is perhaps TRBD1 (5 bases). Germline V gene lookup returns CDR1 LNHNV and CDR2 YYDKDF (reference sequence). V was clipped by 5 bases and J by 4 bases, with 12 bases between them. This CDR3 comprises 14 residues. In DNA, the CDR3 is TGTGCCACCAGCCCGCAGGGCTCGAATCAGCCCCAGCATTTT. It encodes CATSPQGSNQPQHF.

In this sample, this clonotype turned up a few times. This chain connects TRBV28 to TRBJ1-2, with a weak D call TRBD1 (5 bases). Germline CDR1 is MDHEN and CDR2 is SYDVKM. Trimming removed 3 bases at V and 5 bases at J, with 13 bases between. This CDR3 has 14 residues. CDR3 sequence: CASSFGREKYGYTF. In nucleotides, the CDR3 is TGTGCCAGCAGTTTTGGCAGGGAGAAATATGGCTACACCTTC.

This clonotype appeared many times. The rearrangement links TRBV20-1 to TRBJ1-2; D not certain. The ends were cut back, 0 bases at V and 0 bases at J, with 8 bases in the middle. This CDR3 comprises 14 residues. Germline loops: CDR1 DFQATT, CDR2 SNEGSKA (reference sequence). The CDR3 sequence is CSARDLTANYGYTF. For the CDR3, the DNA is TGCAGTGCTAGAGATTTAACAGCTAACTATGGCTACACCTTC.

To note about this clonotype: A read error may explain this, as a much larger clone is one base away. The chain couples TRBV29-1 to TRBJ2-3, with D possibly being TRBD1 (6 bases). Germline CDR1 reads SQVTM; CDR2 reads ANQGSEA. The CDR3 has 12 amino acids. V was trimmed by 6 bases and J by 8 bases, leaving 15 bases between them. CDR3 coding DNA: TGCAGCGTCCGCGGACAGCCAGGTACGCAGTATTTT. Translated: CSVRGQPGTQYF.

At least ten counts were recorded for this clonotype. The chain joins TRBV7-9 to TRBJ1-2, with D perhaps matching TRBD1 (5 bases). Germline loops: CDR1 SEHNR, CDR2 FQNEAQ (reference sequence). The CDR3 loop spans 13 amino acids. The germline V and J ends were trimmed by 1 base and 12 bases, with 15 bases remaining between them. The CDR3 region has the DNA TGTGCCAGCAGCTTAGTAGGCGACAGAGGAAACACCTTC. It is translated as CASSLVGDRGNTF.

A few counts support this clonotype. V gene TRBV7-3 combines with J gene TRBJ2-2; D is ambiguous. Germline-derived CDR1 and CDR2 are SGHTA and FQGTGA. V lost 6 bases to trimming and J lost 8 bases, with 10 bases between them. This CDR3 is built from 12 residues. The CDR3 nucleotides read TGTGCCAGCAGTTCTCTGCTGGGGGAGCTGTTTTTT. It translates to CASSSLLGELFF.

J is TRBJ1-1 and V is TRBV5-1, with D maybe TRBD1 (6 bases). Trimming cost V 0 bases and J 2 bases, with 11 bases left between them. CDR1 and CDR2 (germline): SGHRS, YFSETQ. CDR3 length: 15 residues. CDR3 region: CASSLAGTPNTEAFF. The CDR3 DNA follows: TGCGCCAGCAGCTTGGCCGGGACACCCAACACTGAAGCTTTCTTT. The full variable domain, completed using reference TRBV5-1 and TRBJ1-1, is KAGVTQTPRYLIKTRGQQVTLSCSPISGHRSVSWYQQTPGQGLQFLFEYFSETQRNKGNFPGRFSGRQFSNSRSEMNVSTLELGDSALYLCASSLAGTPNTEAFFGQGTRLTVV.